The 8 T cell receptor beta chains below come from one sample, sequenced in a study of CD8 T cells in ankylosing spondylitis. TCRdb re-analysed the 5' RACE reads in MiXCR, keeping a single row per CDR3 protein. This table has more than 300,000 distinct CDR3 sequences, more than 9% appearing once. The sequenced sample was blood, either unsorted or a sorted T cell fraction (not recorded which). The receptors originated from a female donor with ankylosing spondylitis or in good health (not recorded which).

This clonotype was seen repeatedly, ten times or more. The chain couples TRBV5-1 to TRBJ1-2; a weak D match, TRBD1 (5 bases). Germline assignment: CDR1 SGHRS and CDR2 YFSETQ. The ends were cut back, 2 bases at V and 4 bases at J, with 9 bases in the middle. The CDR3 covers 13 residues. In DNA, the CDR3 is TGCGCCAGCAGCTTTGACAGAACCTATGGCTACACCTTC. It translates to CASSFDRTYGYTF.

In this sample, this clonotype turned up many times. V is TRBV5-1 and J is TRBJ1-2; D gene unclear. This CDR3 contains 12 residues. Germline lookup yields CDR1 SGHRS and CDR2 YFSETQ. V shed 2 bases and J shed 5 bases, with 7 bases lying between them. CDR3 in amino acids: CASSFDTYGYTF. The CDR3 DNA is TGCGCCAGCAGCTTCGATACTTATGGCTACACCTTC.

This clonotype occurred a few times. This rearrangement joins TRBV7-6 to TRBJ2-7; 8 bases fit TRBD2. The length of the CDR3 is 15 residues. Germline V lookup: CDR1 SGHVS, CDR2 FNYEAQ. V shed 0 bases, J shed 2 bases, and the junction held 3 bases outside the gene matches. The CDR3 DNA reads as TGTGCCAGCAGCTTAGCAAACGGGGGGGCCTACGAGCAGTACTTC. Its protein is CASSLANGGAYEQYF.

This clonotype was observed at least ten times. This sequence joins TRBV19 and TRBJ1-1, with 7 bases identical to TRBD1. V trimming: 3 bases; J trimming: 4 bases; junction bases outside the gene matches: 5. Germline V gene sequence: CDR1 LNHDA, CDR2 SQIVND (reference sequence). The CDR3 has 14 residues. CDR3 in DNA: TGTGCCAGTAGTATGTGGGCAGGGGGCACTGAAGCTTTCTTT. The encoded protein is CASSMWAGGTEAFF.

This clonotype has a count of ten or more. The rearrangement uses TRBV24-1 and TRBJ2-1, with D perhaps assigned TRBD1 or TRBD2 (5 bases each). Germline lookup yields CDR1 KGHDR and CDR2 SFDVKD. Trimming took off 1 base at V and 0 bases at J, with 12 bases between the two ends. The CDR3 sequence is 17 residues long. The CDR3 nucleotides read TGTGCCACCAGTGATTTCAAGGGACCCAGCTCCTACAATGAGCAGTTCTTC. Translation: CATSDFKGPSSYNEQFF.

The chain combines TRBV5-1 with TRBJ2-1, with a possible D match to TRBD1 (6 bases). V was cut by 1 base and J by 5 bases, with 16 bases left in between. The CDR3 has 16 amino acids. Germline values: CDR1 SGHRS, CDR2 YFSETQ. DNA of the CDR3: TGCGCCAGCAGCTTGCGATCGGCAGGGGCAAACAATGAGCAGTTCTTC. Translation gives CASSLRSAGANNEQFF.

The chain recombines TRBV11-2 with TRBJ2-3; tentatively, D is TRBD1 or TRBD2 (6 bases each). The CDR3 runs to 17 residues. CDR1 and CDR2 (germline): SGHAT, FQNNGV. Trimming left V 4 bases short and J 1 base short, with 18 bases between. The CDR3 nucleotides read TGTGCCAGCAGCTCCTTTATATCGGGGGCCGGCACAGATACGCAGTATTTT. Protein sequence: CASSSFISGAGTDTQYF.

The table lists this clonotype with many counts. The chain joins TRBV5-1 to TRBJ1-1, with D unclear. Germline V gene sequence: CDR1 SGHRS, CDR2 YFSETQ. Trimming shortened V by 4 bases and J by 1 base, and 8 bases separated the two germline ends. This CDR3 contains 13 residues. The CDR3 loop reads CASSPRPNTEAFF. In nucleotides, the CDR3 is TGCGCCAGCAGCCCCCGTCCGAACACTGAAGCTTTCTTT.